This paragraph covers one T cell receptor beta chain sequence. These data belong to a study of T cells in Graves' hyperthyroidism and ophthalmopathy. The V gene lost 3 bases and the J gene lost 6 bases, with 11 bases spanning the gap. This CDR3 comprises 12 residues. CDR1 and CDR2 (germline): DFQATT, SNEGSKA (reference sequence). RNA transcripts served as the template for amplifying TCR beta CDR3 regions. The HTBI primer set was used in a first-round RT-PCR of the TCR CDR3. TCRdb used MiXCR to reprocess the multiplex PCR reads, holding one entry per CDR3 protein. The sample gives roughly 500,000 distinct CDR3 sequences, 40% to 50% of which show up once; around 47% is in the top ten.

Sequenced input: peripheral blood or thyroid tissue (not recorded which). The receptor was derived from an adult woman with Graves' disease, either hyperthyroidism or ophthalmopathy (not recorded which). The J gene is TRBJ1-2, the V gene TRBV20-1, with D tentatively TRBD1 (5 bases). In DNA form, the CDR3 reads TGCAGTGCTAGCGACGGGGACGATGGCTACACCTTC. This gives the protein CSASDGDDGYTF.